The source of this T cell receptor (beta chain) is a study of T cells in Graves' hyperthyroidism and ophthalmopathy. TCR beta CDR3 region amplification was performed from RNA transcripts. First-round RT-PCR targeting the TCR CDR3 was performed with the HTBI primer set. Using its own MiXCR run on the multiplex PCR reads, TCRdb lists one record per CDR3 protein. The sample comprises around 300,000 distinct CDR3 sequences, nearly 15% of which are singletons, and about 33% rests with the top ten. Patients aged 18 to 65 had newly diagnosed hyperthyroidism of under 2 months' duration. The PBMCs had their origin in roughly 9.4 ml of fresh peripheral blood. V shed 7 bases and J 3 bases; nucleotides not matched to a gene: 9. CDR1 and CDR2 (germline): MNHEY, SMNVEV (reference sequence). This CDR3 contains 16 residues.

Input material: blood. The sequence was obtained from a woman aged 50 to 60 with Graves' hyperthyroidism that later progressed to Graves' ophthalmopathy. V is TRBV27 and J is TRBJ2-5, with TRBD1 matching 12 bases. This chain's CDR3 is CASNAIGTGGKETQYF. The DNA of the CDR3 is TGTGCCAGCAATGCTATCGGGACAGGGGGCAAAGAGACCCAGTACTTC.